This passage covers 9 T cell receptor beta chains from one sample sequenced in a study of beta chain features in type 1 diabetes (dated by TCRdb to the late 2010s). Library preparation used the immunoSEQ multiplex PCR assay. All of the isolated RNA was reverse transcribed with the High Capacity cDNA Reverse Transcription Kit, so expressed TCRB transcripts were sequenced. TCRdb mirrors the immuneACCESS table, restricted to in-frame sequences. Some clones are absent from its copies; in checked studies, under half trace to an unresolved V gene, and the reason for the others is unknown. This sample is represented by more than 300,000 clones; 8% of them were singletons. The top ten constitute under 0.5% of the sample. Sequencing was done on a sample of central memory CD4+ T cells from blood. The receptor set was obtained from a woman aged 18-29 years in good health.

This rearrangement joins TRBV6-1 to TRBJ2-5; D is ambiguous. CDR3 length equals 13 residues. V lost 3 bases and J lost 4, with 9 bases in between. Germline values: CDR1 MNHNS, CDR2 SASEGT. The CDR3 region is CASSENTRETQYF. The CDR3 bases are TGTGCCAGCAGTGAGAACACCCGAGAGACCCAGTACTTC.

The rearrangement uses TRBV7-9 and TRBJ2-7; D may be TRBD1 (6 bases). Germline CDR1 SEHNR, CDR2 FQNEAQ (reference sequence). V shed 2 bases and J shed 2 bases, with 13 bases lying between them. This CDR3 has 15 residues. The CDR3 DNA reads TGTGCCAGCAGCTTACGTGCCACAGGGACCTACGAGCAGTACTTC. Its protein product is CASSLRATGTYEQYF.

In regard to this clone: A much larger clone lies one base from this, so it may be a read error. The chain links TRBV7-9 to TRBJ1-5; D not resolved. The germline gives CDR1 SEHNR, CDR2 FQNEAQ (reference sequence). The CDR3 has 12 residues. The germline V and J ends were trimmed by 1 base and 3 bases, with 1 base remaining between them. The CDR3 DNA reads TGTGCCAGCAGCTTAGTCAATCAGCCCCAGCATTTT. As protein: CASSLVNQPQHF.

This clone was detected a few times. The rearrangement joins TRBV18 to TRBJ2-3; no definite D call. The ends were cut back, 2 bases at V and 4 bases at J, with 7 bases in the middle. Germline CDR1 KGHSH, CDR2 LQKENI. The CDR3 sequence is 13 residues long. In nucleotides, the CDR3 is TGTGCCAGCTCACCAAGAAGGGCAGATACGCAGTATTTT. Translation gives CASSPRRADTQYF.

The chain recombines TRBV7-2 with TRBJ2-7, with 8 bases matching TRBD2. Germline V gene lookup returns CDR1 SGHTA and CDR2 FQGNSA. This CDR3 comprises 15 residues. Losses at the gene ends were 2 bases for V and 1 base for J; bases not matched to a gene: 4. In DNA form, the CDR3 reads TGTGCCAGCAGCTTATCAAGCGGGAGATCCTACGAGCAGTACTTC. Translated, it gives CASSLSSGRSYEQYF.

This chain connects TRBV4-3 to TRBJ2-2; D is perhaps TRBD1 or TRBD2 (5 bases each). In germline, CDR1 is LGHNA, CDR2 YSLEER. The CDR3 covers 19 residues. Deletions cut 1 base from V and 0 bases from J, with 18 bases between. The CDR3 here is CASSQANYGDPANTGELFF. For the CDR3, the DNA is TGCGCCAGCAGCCAAGCCAACTATGGGGACCCTGCGAACACCGGGGAGCTGTTTTTT.

The chain links TRBV6-5 to TRBJ1-3; tentatively, D is TRBD1 (6 bases). With 6 bases removed from V and 4 bases from J, the gap between germline ends came to 13 bases. Germline V gives CDR1 MNHEY, CDR2 SVGAGI. The CDR3 has 14 residues. The DNA of the CDR3 is TGTGCCAGCAGCTCAACAGGGAGCGGAAACACCATATATTTT. This codes for CASSSTGSGNTIYF.

In this sample, this clone turned up a few times. This chain joins TRBV6-1 and TRBJ1-2, with 7 bases identical to TRBD1. There are 15 residues in the CDR3. V lost 0 bases to trimming and J lost 5 bases; unmatched junction nucleotides: 6. In germline, CDR1 is MNHNS, CDR2 SASEGT. In nucleotides, the CDR3 is TGTGCCAGCAGTGAAGCGCCGGGACAGTTATATGGCTACACCTTC. The encoded protein is CASSEAPGQLYGYTF.

In this sample, this clone turned up many times. At the DNA level, this CDR3 is encoded by other sequences in the same sample as well. The V gene is TRBV5-4, the J gene TRBJ2-1; TRBD2 might be the D (6 bases). V lost 3 bases and J 8 bases, leaving 9 bases between the germline ends. Germline CDR1 and CDR2: SGHNT and YYREEE (reference sequence). The CDR3 consists of 12 residues. The CDR3: CASSWDSDEQFF. DNA for the CDR3: TGTGCCAGCAGCTGGGACTCGGATGAGCAGTTCTTC.